The clone carrying this T cell receptor (beta chain) occurred many times. TCRdb analysed the 5' RACE reads with MiXCR anew, one entry per CDR3 protein. The table has 150,000 to 200,000 distinct CDR3 sequences, approximately 18% seen once. This entry belongs to a study of CD8 T cells in ankylosing spondylitis. CDR3 size: 15 residues. The V end lost 7 bases, the J end lost 0 bases, and 13 bases lay between the germline ends. The TCR comes from a male donor under 30 with ankylosing spondylitis or in good health (not recorded which). Sequencing was carried out using blood, either unsorted or a sorted T cell fraction (not recorded which). V is TRBV12-3 or TRBV12-4 and J is TRBJ2-1, with D possibly being TRBD2 (6 bases). The CDR3 bases are TGTGCCAGCACCCGGTCTAGCGCCTCCTACAATGAGCAGTTCTTC. Encoded protein: CASTRSSASYNEQFF.